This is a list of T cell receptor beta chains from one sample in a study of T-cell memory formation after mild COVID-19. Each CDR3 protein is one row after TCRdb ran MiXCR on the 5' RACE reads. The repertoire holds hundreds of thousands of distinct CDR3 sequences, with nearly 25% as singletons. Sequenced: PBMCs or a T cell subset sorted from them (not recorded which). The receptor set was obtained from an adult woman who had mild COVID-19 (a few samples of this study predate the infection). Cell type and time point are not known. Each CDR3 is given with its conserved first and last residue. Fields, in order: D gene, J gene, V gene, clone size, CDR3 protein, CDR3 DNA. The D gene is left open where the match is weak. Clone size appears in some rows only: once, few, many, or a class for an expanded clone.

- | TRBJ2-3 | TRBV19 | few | CASRGGPEQYF | TGTGCCAGTCGTGGGGGTCCGGAGCAGTATTTT
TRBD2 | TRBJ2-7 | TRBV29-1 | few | CSVEKAAGGRYEQYF | TGCAGCGTTGAGAAAGCCGCGGGGGGGCGGTACGAGCAGTACTTC
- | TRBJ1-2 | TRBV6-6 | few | CASSYLPSGSGYTF | TGTGCCAGCAGTTACCTCCCCTCGGGGTCGGGCTACACCTTC
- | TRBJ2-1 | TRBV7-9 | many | CASSLANEQFF | TGCGCCAGCAGCTTGGCCAATGAGCAGTTCTTC
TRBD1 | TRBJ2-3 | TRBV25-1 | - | CASRTGTGAEDTQYF | TGTGCCAGCAGAACCGGGACAGGGGCGGAAGATACGCAGTATTTT
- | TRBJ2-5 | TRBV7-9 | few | CASSSAGHQYF | TGTGCCAGCAGCTCCGCAGGGCACCAGTACTTC
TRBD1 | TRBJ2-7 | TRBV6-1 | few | CASSERDRGSEQYF | TGTGCCAGCAGTGAACGTGACAGGGGAAGCGAGCAGTACTTC
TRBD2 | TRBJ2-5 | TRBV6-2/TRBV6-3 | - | CASSYSRASGDQETQYF | TGTGCCAGCAGTTACTCGAGGGCTAGCGGGGATCAAGAGACCCAGTACTTC
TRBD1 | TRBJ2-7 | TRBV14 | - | CASSHLSGTGGYEQYF | TGTGCCAGCAGCCATCTCTCCGGGACAGGGGGCTACGAGCAGTACTTC
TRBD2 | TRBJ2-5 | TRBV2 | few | CASSLTSGRQETQYF | TGTGCCAGCAGCCTGACTAGCGGGAGGCAAGAGACCCAGTACTTC
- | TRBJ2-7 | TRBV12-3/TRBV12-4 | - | CASSFSGEKLGEQYF | TGTGCCAGCAGTTTCTCGGGTGAAAAACTGGGCGAGCAGTACTTC
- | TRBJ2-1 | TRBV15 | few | CATSRDRTVNNEQFF | TGTGCCACCAGCAGAGACCGGACAGTAAACAATGAGCAGTTCTTC
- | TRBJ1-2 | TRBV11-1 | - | CASSFGFNYGYTF | TGTGCCAGCAGTTTTGGATTTAACTATGGCTACACCTTC
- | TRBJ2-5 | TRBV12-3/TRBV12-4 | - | CASSFITSLTDLQETQYF | TGTGCCAGCAGTTTTATCACCTCGTTGACTGACCTCCAAGAGACCCAGTACTTC
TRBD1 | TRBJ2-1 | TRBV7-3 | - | CASSPDLGQGDNEQFF | TGTGCCAGCAGCCCAGATCTGGGACAGGGAGACAATGAGCAGTTCTTC
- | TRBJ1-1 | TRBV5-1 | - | CASSALPGNTEAFF | TGCGCCAGCAGCGCGTTACCGGGGAACACTGAAGCTTTCTTT
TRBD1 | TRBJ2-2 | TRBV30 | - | CAWGTGRVRTGELFF | TGTGCCTGGGGGACAGGTCGAGTAAGAACCGGGGAGCTGTTTTTT
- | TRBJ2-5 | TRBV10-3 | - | CATAGLDQETQYF | TGTGCCACCGCGGGACTCGATCAAGAGACCCAGTACTTC
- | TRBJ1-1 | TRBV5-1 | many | CASSLGRGNTEAFF | TGTGCCAGCAGCTTAGGCAGGGGGAACACTGAAGCTTTCTTT
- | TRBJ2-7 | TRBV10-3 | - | CAISESREQYF | TGTGCCATCAGTGAGTCGAGGGAGCAGTACTTC
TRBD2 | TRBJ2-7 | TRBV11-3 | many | CASSSGLAGGREQYF | TGTGCCAGCAGCTCGGGACTAGCGGGAGGGCGCGAGCAGTACTTC
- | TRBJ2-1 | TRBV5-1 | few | CASSLAQGGLIEQFF | TGCGCCAGCAGCTTGGCGCAGGGAGGTTTAATTGAGCAGTTCTTC
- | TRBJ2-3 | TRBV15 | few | CATRRDYTDTQYF | TGTGCCACCAGGCGGGATTATACAGATACGCAGTATTTT
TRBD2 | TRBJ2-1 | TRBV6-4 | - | CASSEGLAGSNEQFF | TGTGCCAGCAGTGAGGGACTAGCCGGATCCAATGAGCAGTTCTTC
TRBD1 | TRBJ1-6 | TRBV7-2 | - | CASSLGQLVNSPLHF | TGTGCCAGCAGCTTGGGACAGCTAGTTAATTCACCCCTCCACTTT
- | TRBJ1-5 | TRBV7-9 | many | CASSLVNQPQHF | TGTGCCAGCAGCTTAGTAAATCAGCCCCAGCATTTT
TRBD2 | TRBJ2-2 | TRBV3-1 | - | CASSQGPRLARNTGELFF | TGTGCCAGCAGCCAAGGCCCAAGACTAGCGCGGAACACCGGGGAGCTGTTTTTT
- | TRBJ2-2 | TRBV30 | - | CACRAPAAGELFF | TGTGCCTGCCGGGCCCCCGCGGCCGGGGAGCTGTTTTTT
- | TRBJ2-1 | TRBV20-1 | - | CSAKGGYEQFF | TGCAGTGCTAAAGGGGGGTATGAGCAGTTCTTC
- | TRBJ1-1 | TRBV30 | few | CAWSTQGNTEAFF | TGTGCCTGGAGTACTCAGGGGAACACTGAAGCTTTCTTT
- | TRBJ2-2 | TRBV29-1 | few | CSVEDFGNTGELFF | TGCAGCGTTGAAGATTTCGGGAACACCGGGGAGCTGTTTTTT
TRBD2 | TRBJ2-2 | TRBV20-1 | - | CSARGLAGVNTGELFF | TGCAGTGCTAGGGGACTAGCGGGGGTCAACACCGGGGAGCTGTTTTTT
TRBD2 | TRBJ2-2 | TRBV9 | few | CASSVATGGVNTGELFF | TGTGCCAGCAGCGTAGCTACCGGGGGGGTGAACACCGGGGAGCTGTTTTTT
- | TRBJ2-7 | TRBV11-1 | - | CASSAFRNSYEQYF | TGTGCCAGCAGTGCATTCAGAAACTCCTACGAGCAGTACTTC
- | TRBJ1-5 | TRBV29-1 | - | CSVEEPGAGNQPQHF | TGCAGCGTTGAAGAACCAGGGGCAGGGAATCAGCCCCAGCATTTT
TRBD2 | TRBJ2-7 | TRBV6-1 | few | CASSDGGRTPYEQYF | TGTGCCAGCAGTGACGGCGGGAGAACCCCCTACGAGCAGTACTTC
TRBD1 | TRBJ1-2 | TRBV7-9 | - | CASSLRGQAYYGYTF | TGTGCCAGCAGCTTAAGGGGACAGGCATACTATGGCTACACCTTC
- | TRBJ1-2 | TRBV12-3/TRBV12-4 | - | CASSPREARHGYTF | TGTGCCAGCAGTCCTCGGGAGGCCAGGCATGGCTACACCTTC
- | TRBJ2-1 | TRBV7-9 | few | CASSSSTGRYNEQFF | TGTGCCAGCAGCTCGAGCACTGGACGGTACAATGAGCAGTTCTTC
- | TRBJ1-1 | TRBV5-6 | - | CASSSQGSTEAFF | TGTGCCAGCAGCTCCCAGGGTTCCACTGAAGCTTTCTTT
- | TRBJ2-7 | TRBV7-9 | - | CASTVDRSGYEQYF | TGTGCCAGCACCGTGGACAGATCTGGCTACGAGCAGTACTTC
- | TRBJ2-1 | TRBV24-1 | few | CATSEWGAGYNEQFF | TGTGCCACCAGTGAGTGGGGGGCGGGGTACAATGAGCAGTTCTTC
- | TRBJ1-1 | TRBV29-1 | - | CSLKGTDTEAFF | TGCAGCTTGAAGGGGACGGACACTGAAGCTTTCTTT
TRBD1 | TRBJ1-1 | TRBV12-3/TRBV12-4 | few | CASSPRDSEAFF | TGTGCCAGCAGTCCGCGGGACAGTGAAGCTTTCTTT
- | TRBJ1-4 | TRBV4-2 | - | CASSHPREGEGTNEKLFF | TGTGCCAGCAGCCACCCCCGAGAGGGGGAAGGAACTAATGAAAAACTGTTTTTT
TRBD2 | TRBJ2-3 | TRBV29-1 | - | CSVDRLRTSGGAGYKADTQYF | TGCAGCGTTGATCGTCTCCGGACTAGCGGGGGGGCCGGATATAAAGCAGATACGCAGTATTTT
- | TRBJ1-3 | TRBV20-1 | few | CSATDRRDTIYF | TGCAGTGCTACAGACCGGAGGGACACCATATATTTT
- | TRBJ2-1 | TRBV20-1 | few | CSARDAASSSYNEQFF | TGCAGTGCTAGAGATGCGGCTAGTAGCTCCTACAATGAGCAGTTCTTC
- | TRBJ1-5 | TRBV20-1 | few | CSANQGSQPQHF | TGCAGTGCTAACCAGGGTTCTCAGCCCCAGCATTTT
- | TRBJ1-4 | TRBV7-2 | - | CASSLVAGAGEKLFF | TGTGCCAGCAGCTTAGTGGCAGGGGCAGGGGAAAAACTGTTTTTT
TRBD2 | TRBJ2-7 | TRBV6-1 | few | CASSEWSGGSEQYF | TGTGCCAGCAGTGAATGGAGCGGGGGTAGCGAGCAGTACTTC
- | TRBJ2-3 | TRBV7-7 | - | CASSLAPGAQDTQYF | TGTGCTAGCAGCTTAGCTCCGGGGGCTCAAGATACGCAGTATTTT
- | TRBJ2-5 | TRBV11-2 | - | CASSFRRQAQETQYF | TGTGCCAGCAGCTTTAGAAGGCAGGCTCAAGAGACCCAGTACTTC
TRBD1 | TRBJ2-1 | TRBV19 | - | CASSPGQGGIDEQFF | TGTGCCAGTAGTCCCGGACAGGGGGGTATCGATGAGCAGTTCTTC